The rows below give T cell receptor beta chains drawn from one sample of a study of blood T cell repertoires in COVID-19. Profiled with immunoSEQ multiplex PCR; TCRdb holds only in-frame clones, not every one. The repertoire holds tens of thousands of clones, with 92% as singletons. Input material: peripheral blood. Every receptor here comes from a woman in her fifties or sixties with active COVID-19. Both conserved end residues are part of each CDR3. D genes are given only for firm matches. Expanded clones get a size class; other rows say once, few or many, or leave the size out.

J gene	V gene	D gene	clone size	CDR3 protein	CDR3 DNA
TRBJ1-1	TRBV6-5	TRBD1	.	CASEGGSGRTEAFF	TGTGCCAGCGAAGGGGGCTCCGGGAGAACTGAAGCTTTCTTT
TRBJ1-5	TRBV27	.	.	CAGQGYSNQPQHF	TGTGCCGGCCAGGGTTATAGCAATCAGCCCCAGCATTTT
TRBJ1-4	TRBV15	.	.	CATRSARREKLFF	TGTGCCACCCGCTCGGCCCGGAGGGAAAAACTGTTTTTT
TRBJ1-5	TRBV7-8	.	.	CASSLGGGAGQPQHF	TGTGCCAGCAGCTTAGGTGGGGGGGCCGGACAGCCCCAGCATTTT
TRBJ2-3	TRBV29-1	.	.	CSVVTGPGDTQYF	TGCAGCGTTGTAACAGGGCCGGGGGATACGCAGTATTTT
TRBJ2-5	TRBV7-6	.	.	CASSLASRIQETQYF	TGTGCCAGCAGCTTAGCGTCCAGGATCCAAGAGACCCAGTACTTC
TRBJ2-7	TRBV19	.	.	CASSIGSGGYRYEQYF	TGTGCCAGTAGTATCGGATCCGGGGGATATCGCTACGAGCAGTACTTC
TRBJ2-3	TRBV29-1	.	.	CSVEDGGQKGLTDTQYF	TGCAGCGTTGAAGACGGTGGGCAGAAGGGGCTAACAGATACGCAGTATTTT
TRBJ2-1	TRBV14	TRBD2	.	CASSLDLAGGQFF	TGTGCCAGCAGCCTAGATCTAGCGGGAGGGCAGTTCTTC
TRBJ2-3	TRBV7-9	.	.	CASSRARPGGDTQYF	TGTGCCAGCAGCCGCGCCCGTCCCGGGGGAGATACGCAGTATTTT
TRBJ1-1	TRBV6-5	TRBD1	.	CASSRGGTGRTEAFF	TGTGCCAGCAGTAGAGGGGGGACAGGGAGGACTGAAGCTTTCTTT
TRBJ1-4	TRBV6-5	.	once	CASFGRGATNEKLFF	TGTGCCAGCTTTGGCAGGGGAGCAACTAATGAAAAACTGTTTTTT
TRBJ2-5	TRBV7-9	TRBD1	.	CASRAPGQGSRTQYF	TGTGCCAGCAGAGCTCCGGGACAGGGCTCCAGGACCCAGTACTTC
TRBJ1-6	TRBV6-5	TRBD1	.	CASIGSGQGASPLHF	TGTGCCAGCATTGGTTCGGGACAGGGGGCCTCACCCCTCCACTTT
TRBJ1-2	TRBV19	TRBD1	.	CASSIATGTGHGYTF	TGTGCCAGTAGTATAGCAACCGGGACAGGGCATGGCTACACCTTC
TRBJ1-2	TRBV25-1	.	.	CASSEGGAAGYGYTF	TGTGCCAGCAGTGAGGGGGGGGCAGCCGGATATGGCTACACCTTC
TRBJ2-3	TRBV3-1/TRBV3-2	TRBD2	once	CASRQNLAGLTDTQYF	TGTGCCAGCAGGCAAAATCTAGCGGGACTCACAGATACGCAGTATTTT